These 22 T cell receptor beta chains share one sample of origin, sequenced in a study of T cell responses to AZD1222 COVID-19 vaccine. This table comes from immunoSEQ multiplex PCR, and its TCRdb copy is limited to in-frame clones, with some not included. Of about 59,000 clones listed, about 79% were seen once; the top ten hold 20%. Sequences were derived from peripheral blood, sampled on day 0 of AZD1222 vaccination. These receptors were obtained from an adult in good health.

V and J are TRBV29-1 and TRBJ1-1, with 8 bases matching TRBD1. The length of the CDR3 is 12 residues. V trimming: 6 bases; J trimming: 4 bases; junction bases outside the gene matches: 4. Germline assignment: CDR1 SQVTM and CDR2 ANQGSEA. The CDR3 region is CSVEQGATEAFF. CDR3 DNA sequence: TGCAGCGTAGAGCAGGGGGCCACTGAAGCTTTCTTT.

The chain joins TRBV7-2 to TRBJ2-2; 11 nucleotides line up with TRBD2. This CDR3 contains 18 residues. Germline CDR1 SGHTA, CDR2 FQGNSA. Trimming removed 3 bases from V and 4 bases from J; junction bases left unmatched: 10. Here the CDR3 DNA reads TGTGCCAGCAGCTTTCTAGCGGGAGGCCCCCTGAGCACCGGGGAGCTGTTTTTT. Translating gives CASSFLAGGPLSTGELFF.

The chain joins TRBV11-2 to TRBJ2-7, with 7 nucleotides matching TRBD1. Germline V gene sequence: CDR1 SGHAT, CDR2 FQNNGV. Trimming took 1 base from V and 2 from J; bases not matched to a gene: 5. The CDR3 extends over 15 amino acids. The CDR3 DNA follows: TGTGCCAGCAGCTTAGGCTCCGGGACAGCCTACGAGCAGTACTTC. As protein: CASSLGSGTAYEQYF.

This clone was seen a handful of times. The rearrangement uses TRBV3-1 (or the pseudogene TRBV3-2) and TRBJ1-1; a weak D match, TRBD1 (5 bases). Germline CDR1 reads LGHDT; CDR2 reads YNNKEL (reference sequence). The CDR3 covers 14 residues. Trimming removed 7 bases from V and 3 bases from J, with 15 bases in between. DNA of the CDR3: TGTGCCAGCACGCCGTTCGGGGGGGACACTGAAGCTTTCTTT. It translates to CASTPFGGDTEAFF.

The chain combines TRBV2 with TRBJ1-1; no clear D. Trimming took off 2 bases at V and 7 bases at J, with 5 bases between the two ends. Germline V CDR1 and CDR2: SNHLY, FYNNEI. The CDR3 covers 11 residues. The CDR3 sequence: CASSERVEAFF. The DNA of the CDR3 is TGTGCCAGCAGTGAACGGGTTGAAGCTTTCTTT.

This rearrangement joins TRBV29-1 to TRBJ2-1; the D is unclear. The CDR3 extends over 13 amino acids. The ends were cut back, 2 bases at V and 4 bases at J, with 9 bases in the middle. Germline V CDR1 and CDR2: SQVTM, ANQGSEA. CDR3 sequence: CSVEWAVYNEQFF. In nucleotides, the CDR3 is TGCAGCGTTGAATGGGCGGTGTACAATGAGCAGTTCTTC.

The rearrangement links TRBV7-2 to TRBJ2-7, with 11 nucleotides matching TRBD2. Germline CDR1 is SGHTA and CDR2 is FQGNSA. CDR3 length: 14 residues. J lost 6 bases, V lost 5 bases, and 6 bases had no gene match. CDR3 amino acids: CASSPRLAGSEQYF. The CDR3 region has the DNA TGTGCCAGCAGCCCTCGACTAGCGGGAAGCGAGCAGTACTTC.

Concerning this clone: The CDR3 ends on some other residue instead of the conserved phenylalanine or tryptophan, so this is likely a read error. No DNA is shown, since the ends of the CDR3 on it are uncertain; the CDR3 is the one TCRdb lists. This chain joins TRBV3-1 (or the pseudogene TRBV3-2) and TRBJ1-6. Looked up from germline, CDR1 is LGHDT and CDR2 is YNNKEL (reference sequence). The CDR3 comprises 11 residues, both ends counted. The CDR3 sequence: CASSQDLGNRV.

J is TRBJ1-4 and V is TRBV6-5; D may be TRBD1 (5 bases). Germline CDR1 MNHEY, CDR2 SVGAGI. Trimming removed 2 bases from V and 7 bases from J, with 11 bases in between. The CDR3 loop spans 14 amino acids. The CDR3 DNA is TGTGCCAGCAGTTACGATGGTAGGGGTGAAAAACTGTTTTTT. This encodes CASSYDGRGEKLFF.

This chain links TRBV6-5 with TRBJ1-2, with TRBD1 matching over 8 bases. Trimming took 2 bases from V and 0 from J; bases not matched to a gene: 5. Germline V gene lookup returns CDR1 MNHEY and CDR2 SVGAGI. The CDR3 spans 16 residues. CDR3 loop: CASSYHNRGSNYGYTF. CDR3 nucleotides: TGTGCCAGCAGTTACCACAACAGGGGGTCTAACTATGGCTACACCTTC.

The gene calls are TRBV28 and TRBJ2-7, with D unclear. CDR1 is MDHEN, CDR2 SYDVKM, per germline. V dropped 7 bases and J dropped 0 bases, with 13 bases sitting between them. The CDR3 is 14 residues long. The CDR3 here is CASTSSHYSYEQYF. CDR3 bases: TGTGCCAGCACCTCATCGCACTACTCCTACGAGCAGTACTTC.

CDR3 protein: CASSFRHRARSNISYNEQFF. CDR3 sequence (DNA): TGTGCCAGCAGCTTTAGGCACAGGGCAAGATCCAATATCTCCTACAATGAGCAGTTCTTC. V and J are TRBV9 and TRBJ2-1, with a tentative D call TRBD1 (6 bases). Trimming removed 4 bases from V and 0 bases from J, with 26 bases in between. Looked up from germline, CDR1 is SGDLS and CDR2 is YYNGEE. CDR3 length: 20 residues.

CDR3 DNA sequence: TGTGCCAGCAGTTACGGGCAAGAGCAGTACTTC. This encodes CASSYGQEQYF. This sequence joins TRBV6-5 and TRBJ2-7; no reliable D call. Per the germline V gene, CDR1 is MNHEY and CDR2 is SVGAGI. CDR3 length: 11 residues. V was clipped by 2 bases and J by 7 bases, with 6 bases between them.

V usage is TRBV4-3 and J usage is TRBJ2-2; possibly TRBD2 for D (6 bases). The CDR3 has 14 amino acids. Germline V CDR1 and CDR2: LGHNA, YSLEER. The V end lost 4 bases, the J end lost 1 base, and 7 bases lay between the germline ends. CDR3 in amino acids: CASSPTRNTGELFF. CDR3 nucleotide sequence: TGCGCCAGCAGCCCGACTAGGAACACCGGGGAGCTGTTTTTT.

The rearrangement uses TRBV18 and TRBJ2-7; D is possibly TRBD1 (6 bases). The germline V gene encodes CDR1 KGHSH and CDR2 LQKENI. The length of the CDR3 is 15 residues. Trimming stripped 6 bases from V and 5 bases from J, with 20 bases between. The CDR3 nucleotides read TGTGCCAGCTCTTCCTCGCCAGGGGAATTTAACGAGCAGTACTTC. Translation: CASSSSPGEFNEQYF.

This clone has just one count. The chain has TRBV9 and TRBJ2-4; TRBD2 matches at 8 bases. The junction had 11 bases not matched to a gene; V was cut back by 0 bases and J by 9 bases. There are 16 residues in the CDR3. Germline CDR1 reads SGDLS; CDR2 reads YYNGEE. As DNA, the CDR3 is TGTGCCAGCAGCGTAGCTCCGGGAGGGCCGTTGGGCATTCAGTACTTC. Translation: CASSVAPGGPLGIQYF.

The chain couples TRBV6-2 or TRBV6-3 to TRBJ2-5; no reliable D call. CDR1 MNHEY and CDR2 SVGEGT come from the germline V gene. The ends were cut back, 0 bases at V and 0 bases at J, with 5 bases in the middle. The CDR3 sequence is 14 residues long. CDR3 residues: CASSYSYYQETQYF. CDR3 nucleotide sequence: TGTGCCAGCAGTTACTCTTACTACCAAGAGACCCAGTACTTC.

Only a few counts were recorded for this clone. V and J are TRBV7-9 and TRBJ1-3, with TRBD1 as a possible D gene (6 bases). Trimming removed 7 bases at V and 0 bases at J, with 10 bases between. This CDR3 has 14 amino acids. Germline lookup yields CDR1 SEHNR and CDR2 FQNEAQ (reference sequence). The CDR3 sequence: CASTTGFSGNTIYF. The CDR3 bases are TGTGCCAGCACCACAGGGTTCTCTGGAAACACCATATATTTT.

The count of this clone is one. The rearrangement joins TRBV6-1 to TRBJ2-1; 9 nucleotides line up with TRBD2. Trimming cost V 2 bases and J 7 bases; bases outside gene matches: 9. This CDR3 is 16 amino acids long. Germline assignment: CDR1 MNHNS and CDR2 SASEGT. The CDR3 region has the DNA TGTGCCAGCAGTGAACAAAGGCTAGCGGGAACGAATGAGCAGTTCTTC. The encoded protein is CASSEQRLAGTNEQFF.

This sequence joins TRBV3-1 (or the pseudogene TRBV3-2) and TRBJ1-1, with D unclear. With 0 bases removed from V and 3 bases from J, the gap between germline ends came to 2 bases. Per the germline V gene, CDR1 is LGHDT and CDR2 is YNNKEL (reference sequence). This CDR3 has 12 residues. CDR3 sequence (DNA): TGTGCCAGCAGCCAAGAGGACACTGAAGCTTTCTTT. Amino acids: CASSQEDTEAFF.

The sample holds one count of this clone. The genes are TRBV3-1 (or the pseudogene TRBV3-2) and TRBJ2-1; D is ambiguous. V lost 1 base and J lost 2, with 6 bases in between. Germline V gene sequence: CDR1 LGHDT, CDR2 YNNKEL (reference sequence). This CDR3 spans 14 amino acids. The CDR3 bases are TGTGCCAGCAGCCAAGGGACGCCCTACAATGAGCAGTTCTTC. Its translation is CASSQGTPYNEQFF.

The J gene is TRBJ2-3, the V gene TRBV19, with 8 bases identical to TRBD1. The germline gives CDR1 LNHDA, CDR2 SQIVND (reference sequence). The CDR3 extends over 13 amino acids. V dropped 10 bases and J dropped 0; count of bases not matched to a gene: 3. The CDR3 nucleotides read TGTGCCACAGGGGGCGAAAGCACAGATACGCAGTATTTT. Its translation: CATGGESTDTQYF. The full variable domain, completed using reference TRBV19 and TRBJ2-3, is DGGITQSPKYLFRKEGQNVTLSCEQNLNHDAMYWYRQDPGQGLRLIYYSQIVNDFQKGDIAEGYSVSREKKESFPLTVTSAQKNPTAFYLCATGGESTDTQYFGPGTRLTVL.